This TCR beta chain was obtained from a study of blood T cell repertoires in COVID-19. About the research overall: COVID-19 samples from acute and convalescent phases originated in the United States, Italy and Spain. PBMCs, B-cell-depleted T cells, or T cells provided the cDNA or gDNA that made up the material.

The CDR3 is made up of 12 amino acids. V gave up 4 bases and J gave up 3 bases, with 5 bases separating them. Germline CDR1 and CDR2: MNHEY and SVGEGT. Participant reports of clinical history set cohort assignment. The study counted Cohort 3 donors as recovered given two negative PCRs, clearance, or symptom resolution. Libraries were prepared by immunoSEQ multiplex PCR; TCRdb keeps only in-frame clonotypes and omits some of them. Of approximately 190,000 clones listed, approximately 83% were seen once; the top ten hold less than 8.5%. The genes are TRBV6-2 or TRBV6-3 and TRBJ2-3; D is unresolved. This TCR derives from a man aged 40-55 years who had recovered from COVID-19. Input material: PBMCs or T cells enriched from blood (not recorded which). This CDR3 is CASSSLTDTQYF. The CDR3 region has the DNA TGTGCCAGCAGTTCTCTAACAGATACGCAGTATTTT.